The 21 T cell receptor beta chains below come from one sample, sequenced in a study of T cell responses to AZD1222 COVID-19 vaccine. Assay: immunoSEQ multiplex PCR; the TCRdb copy retains only in-frame clones and omits some. This table has some 170,000 clones, roughly nine tenths appearing once. The specimen was peripheral blood, collected on day 0 of AZD1222 vaccination. The receptors here all came from an adult in good health.

Only one count was recorded for this clone. The chain employs TRBV6-2 or TRBV6-3 and TRBJ1-1; unclear D gene. The CDR3 has 13 amino acids. The V gene lost 2 bases and the J gene lost 4 bases, with 8 bases spanning the gap. CDR1 is MNHEY and CDR2 is SVGEGT in the germline V gene. The CDR3 is CASSYTVFTEAFF. The CDR3 coding sequence is TGTGCCAGCAGTTACACCGTGTTCACTGAAGCTTTCTTT.

This chain connects TRBV9 to TRBJ2-1; D remains unclear. V lost 3 bases, J lost 10 bases, and 20 bases lay in between. This CDR3 contains 15 residues. CDR1 is SGDLS, CDR2 YYNGEE, per germline. The CDR3 is CASSAHSSPQAEQFF. The CDR3 nucleotides are TGTGCCAGCAGCGCCCATAGTAGCCCCCAGGCCGAGCAGTTCTTC. The variable domain in full, completed from reference TRBV9 and TRBJ2-1, reads DSGVTQTPKHLITATGQRVTLRCSPRSGDLSVYWYQQSLDQGLQFLIQYYNGEERAKGNILERFSAQQFPDLHSELNLSSLELGDSALYFCASSAHSSPQAEQFFGPGTRLTVL.

This clone came up once. This CDR3 is CASSEGQGNGYTF. The CDR3 region has the DNA TGTGCCAGCTCAGAGGGGCAGGGGAATGGCTACACCTTC. This chain joins TRBV18 and TRBJ1-2; the D gene is possibly TRBD1 (6 bases). CDR1 is KGHSH and CDR2 is LQKENI in the germline V gene. This CDR3 is built from 13 residues. V was trimmed by 5 bases and J by 6 bases, leaving 13 bases between them.

V gene TRBV11-2 combines with J gene TRBJ1-1; 7 bases are a match to TRBD1. Germline-derived CDR1 and CDR2 are SGHAT and FQNNGV. The CDR3 is 14 amino acids. The V segment lost 4 bases and the J segment 5 bases; nucleotides outside the gene matches: 7. In DNA, the CDR3 is TGTGCCAGCAGCTCCACACAGGGGTCAACTGAAGCTTTCTTT. It specifies CASSSTQGSTEAFF.

The chain joins TRBV7-2 to TRBJ2-1; 10 nucleotides align to TRBD2. Germline CDR1 SGHTA, CDR2 FQGNSA. This CDR3 has 15 residues. After removal of 5 bases from V and 6 bases from J, the junction contained 7 bases not matched to a gene. The CDR3: CASSQTSGFINEQFF. As DNA, the CDR3 is TGTGCCAGCAGCCAGACTAGCGGGTTTATCAATGAGCAGTTCTTC.

The V call is TRBV27, the J call TRBJ1-1, with no clear D. Germline CDR1 reads MNHEY; CDR2 reads SMNVEV (reference sequence). V was clipped by 3 bases and J by 5 bases, with 19 bases between them. The CDR3 sequence is 16 residues long. The CDR3 DNA sequence: TGTGCCAGCAGTTTCCTTCGGGTAGGGCTACCGACTGAAGCTTTCTTT. Residues: CASSFLRVGLPTEAFF.

The CDR3 sequence: CASSGGLNQPQHF. For the CDR3, the DNA is TGTGCCAGCAGCGGGGGGCTGAATCAGCCCCAGCATTTT. V gene TRBV28 combines with J gene TRBJ1-5; D possibly corresponds to TRBD1 (6 bases). The germline V gene has CDR1 MDHEN and CDR2 SYDVKM. Trimming stripped 6 bases from V and 4 bases from J, with 10 bases between. This CDR3 contains 13 residues.

The chain has TRBV2 and TRBJ1-1; D remains ambiguous. Germline CDR1 is SNHLY and CDR2 is FYNNEI. V was cut by 1 base and J by 1 base, with 10 bases left in between. The CDR3 runs 15 residues. CDR3 DNA: TGTGCCAGCAGTGAAGAGGCGGCGGGGAACACTGAAGCTTTCTTT. This gives the protein CASSEEAAGNTEAFF.

The chain combines TRBV5-1 with TRBJ1-2, with TRBD1 matching 7 bases. The CDR3 is made up of 14 amino acids. J was trimmed by 0 bases and V by 3 bases; bases with no gene match: 2. CDR1 SGHRS and CDR2 YFSETQ come from the germline V gene. The CDR3 DNA is TGCGCCAGCAGCTCGGGACAGACTAACTATGGCTACACCTTC. This gives the protein CASSSGQTNYGYTF.

The CDR3 protein is CASSTPGGADYGYTF. CDR3 bases: TGTGCCAGTAGTACCCCAGGGGGCGCCGACTATGGCTACACCTTC. The chain combines TRBV19 with TRBJ1-2; TRBD1 matches 8 bases. Germline CDR1 is LNHDA and CDR2 is SQIVND (reference sequence). After removal of 4 bases from V and 3 bases from J, the junction contained 7 bases not matched to a gene. This CDR3 has 15 amino acids.

The chain uses TRBV28 and TRBJ2-7, with a tentative D call TRBD1 (6 bases). CDR1 is MDHEN, CDR2 SYDVKM, per germline. V was trimmed by 7 bases and J by 3 bases, leaving 16 bases between them. There are 14 residues in the CDR3. CDR3 region: CASNPQGSHYEQYF. The CDR3, as DNA: TGTGCCAGCAATCCACAGGGATCCCACTACGAGCAGTACTTC. Drawing the rest from reference TRBV28 and TRBJ2-7, the complete variable domain is DVKVTQSSRYLVKRTGEKVFLECVQDMDHENMFWYRQDPGLGLRLIYFSYDVKMKEKGDIPEGYSVSREKKERFSLILESASTNQTSMYLCASNPQGSHYEQYFGPGTRLTVT.

This clone was observed a single time. This sequence joins TRBV11-2 and TRBJ2-2; D gene ambiguous. Trimming removed 4 bases from V and 5 bases from J, with 17 bases in between. The germline gives CDR1 SGHAT, CDR2 FQNNGV. The length of the CDR3 is 16 residues. CDR3 region: CASSSRHSASTGELFF. The DNA of the CDR3 is TGTGCCAGCAGCTCAAGACATTCTGCCTCAACCGGGGAGCTGTTTTTT.

The chain combines TRBV7-9 with TRBJ2-3, with 13 bases aligning to TRBD2. The CDR3 runs 16 residues. V trimming: 4 bases; J trimming: 8 bases; junction bases outside the gene matches: 9. Germline V CDR1 and CDR2: SEHNR, FQNEAQ (reference sequence). DNA of the CDR3: TGTGCCAGCAGCTCCGGGACTAGCGGGGTTGAACCTACGCAGTATTTT. Amino acid sequence: CASSSGTSGVEPTQYF.

The chain recombines TRBV6-6 with TRBJ2-1; D call uncertain. The CDR3 is 13 residues long. Germline V gene sequence: CDR1 MNHNY, CDR2 SVGAGI (reference sequence). The germline V and J ends were trimmed by 3 bases and 9 bases, with 12 bases remaining between them. The CDR3 spells CASSYGQLGEQFF. The CDR3 DNA sequence: TGTGCCAGCAGTTATGGGCAGTTGGGTGAGCAGTTCTTC.

This chain joins TRBV7-9 and TRBJ1-6, with 7 bases lining up with TRBD1. The CDR3 consists of 16 residues. Trimming took 5 bases from V and 5 from J; bases not matched to a gene: 9. Germline lookup yields CDR1 SEHNR and CDR2 FQNEAQ (reference sequence). CDR3 in amino acids: CASSLRTGANNSPLHF. Written as DNA, the CDR3 is TGTGCCAGCAGCCTTCGGACAGGAGCCAATAATTCACCCCTCCACTTT.

The V and J genes are TRBV15 and TRBJ2-7, with 11 bases matching TRBD1. CDR1 is LNHNV and CDR2 is YYDKDF in the germline V gene (reference sequence). The ends lost 5 bases at V and 8 bases at J; junction bases unmatched: 8. The CDR3 length is 14 residues. CDR3 bases: TGTGCCACCAGCGTAGGGACAGGGGGAGATAAGCAGTACTTC. Its translation is CATSVGTGGDKQYF.

The chain couples TRBV7-2 to TRBJ1-2; tentatively, D is TRBD1 (6 bases). The germline CDR1 and CDR2 sequences are SGHTA and FQGNSA. The V gene lost 3 bases and the J gene lost 4 bases, with 15 bases spanning the gap. CDR3 size: 15 residues. Written as DNA, the CDR3 is TGTGCCAGCAGCTTGGGTGGGCAGGGGAGCTATGGCTACACCTTC. Translated, it gives CASSLGGQGSYGYTF.

The rearrangement links TRBV11-1 to TRBJ1-1, with D unclear. Between the trimmed V and J ends, which lost 5 bases and 4 bases, there was a span of 8 bases. CDR1 SGHAT and CDR2 FQDESV come from the germline V gene (reference sequence). This CDR3 is 12 amino acids long. CDR3 in DNA: TGTGCCAGCAGCGTAATGGGCACTGAAGCTTTCTTT. It translates to CASSVMGTEAFF. Combining the CDR3 with reference TRBV11-1 and TRBJ1-1 gives the whole variable domain EAEVAQSPRYKITEKSQAVAFWCDPISGHATLYWYRQILGQGPELLVQFQDESVVDDSQLPKDRFSAERLKGVDSTLKIQPAELGDSAMYLCASSVMGTEAFFGQGTRLTVV.

The V gene is TRBV15, the J gene TRBJ2-5, with D perhaps matching TRBD1 (7 bases). CDR1 is LNHNV, CDR2 YYDKDF, per germline (reference sequence). V lost 4 bases and J 4 bases, leaving 22 bases between the germline ends. The CDR3 is 17 amino acids. This chain's CDR3 is CATSNMDQGGLGETQYF. As DNA, the CDR3 is TGTGCCACCAGCAATATGGACCAGGGGGGCCTGGGAGAGACCCAGTACTTC.

The chain employs TRBV7-3 and TRBJ1-5; D gene uncertain. This CDR3 has 15 residues. V lost 5 bases to trimming and J lost 3 bases, with 14 bases between them. Germline CDR1 SGHTA, CDR2 FQGTGA. The CDR3 DNA follows: TGTGCCAGCAGCACCTGGTCGAACGTCAATCAGCCCCAGCATTTT. Encoded protein: CASSTWSNVNQPQHF.

The chain recombines TRBV7-8 with TRBJ2-1; a weak D match, TRBD2 (5 bases). Trimming took 0 bases from V and 15 from J, leaving 12 bases between them. Per germline, CDR1 SGHVS and CDR2 FQNEAQ. CDR3 length: 12 residues. The CDR3 DNA follows: TGTGCCAGCAGCTTAGCCCGCCGGGGTTCGTTCTTC. It yields the protein CASSLARRGSFF.